Below are 12 T cell receptor beta chains sequenced from a single sample in a study of radiotherapy plus CTLA-4 blockade in lung cancer. This table comes from immunoSEQ multiplex PCR, and its TCRdb copy is limited to in-frame clones, with some not included. The sample includes tens of thousands of clones, around nine tenths of them seen just once. The source was peripheral blood, collected from a patient treated with radiotherapy plus ipilimumab. These receptors originate from a human donor with non-small cell lung cancer that progressed on radiotherapy plus ipilimumab.

CDR3 amino acids: CSVETGQGAYNEQFF. The CDR3, as DNA: TGCAGCGTTGAAACGGGACAGGGCGCCTACAATGAGCAGTTCTTC. The chain joins TRBV29-1 to TRBJ2-1, with 9 bases aligning to TRBD1. CDR3 length: 15 residues. Germline-derived CDR1 and CDR2 are SQVTM and ANQGSEA. Trimming at V came to 2 bases and at J to 2 bases, leaving 4 bases not matched to a gene.

V usage is TRBV5-1 and J usage is TRBJ2-2; 7 bases are shared with TRBD2. Germline CDR1 and CDR2: SGHRS and YFSETQ. The CDR3 totals 14 residues. The J segment lost 5 bases and the V segment lost 5 bases, leaving 6 bases of the junction unmatched. CDR3 region: CASSPGGGTGELFF. DNA of the CDR3: TGCGCCAGCAGTCCCGGCGGGGGAACCGGGGAGCTGTTTTTT.

The chain combines TRBV4-1 with TRBJ1-2; D perhaps matches TRBD1 (5 bases). The CDR3 consists of 14 residues. The ends were cut back, 4 bases at V and 8 bases at J, with 17 bases in the middle. Germline V CDR1 and CDR2: MGHRA, YSYEKL. CDR3 amino acids: CASSREGRPVGYTF. The CDR3 DNA reads TGCGCCAGCAGCCGGGAGGGACGGCCGGTCGGCTACACCTTC.

The chain links TRBV7-9 to TRBJ1-6; 9 bases are a match to TRBD1. Germline V gene sequence: CDR1 SEHNR, CDR2 FQNEAQ (reference sequence). The CDR3 is 14 residues long. J gave up 5 bases and V 8 bases, and 4 bases lay outside the gene matches. The CDR3 nucleotides are TGTGCCAGCGGTGACAGGGGGGATAATTCACCCCTCCACTTT. Its translation is CASGDRGDNSPLHF.

The V call is TRBV9, the J call TRBJ2-5; 11 bases match TRBD2. V lost 4 bases, J lost 5 bases, and 1 base stayed unmatched. The CDR3 loop spans 13 amino acids. CDR1 and CDR2 from the germline V gene are SGDLS and YYNGEE. The CDR3 DNA reads as TGTGCCAGCAGCCCTAGCGGGAGGGAGACCCAGTACTTC. This translates into CASSPSGRETQYF.

The V and J genes are TRBV10-3 and TRBJ1-5, with 10 positions matching TRBD1. CDR3 length equals 16 residues. Germline V gives CDR1 ENHRY, CDR2 SYGVKD. The trim removed 5 bases at V and 4 bases at J, leaving 8 bases unmatched. CDR3 DNA: TGTGCCATCAGTCCGGGACAGGGGAGGTCGAATCAGCCCCAGCATTTT. It is translated as CAISPGQGRSNQPQHF.

The chain uses TRBV7-3 and TRBJ2-1; D unresolved. Germline CDR1 is SGHTA and CDR2 is FQGTGA. V lost 1 base to trimming and J lost 0 bases, with 7 bases between them. The CDR3 totals 15 residues. In nucleotides, the CDR3 is TGTGCCAGCAGCTTAAGGGCCGGCTCCTACAATGAGCAGTTCTTC. It yields the protein CASSLRAGSYNEQFF.

This chain uses TRBV7-9 with TRBJ1-1, with TRBD1 matching over 11 bases. The CDR3 has 13 residues. In germline, CDR1 is SEHNR, CDR2 FQNEAQ (reference sequence). V lost 1 base, J lost 8 bases, and 0 bases stayed unmatched. For the CDR3, the DNA is TGTGCCAGCAGCTTAGGGGACAGGGGGGAAGCTTTCTTT. Protein: CASSLGDRGEAFF.

V usage is TRBV30 and J usage is TRBJ2-7; possibly TRBD2 for D (5 bases). The CDR3 runs 15 residues. Trimming shortened V by 0 bases and J by 1 base, and 13 bases separated the two germline ends. Germline assignment: CDR1 GTSNPN and CDR2 SVGIG (reference sequence). The CDR3 region has the DNA TGTGCCTGGAGTGTAGACCTAGCCCCTTCCTACGAGCAGTACTTC. Its protein product is CAWSVDLAPSYEQYF.

This clone was detected only a few times. The chain carries TRBV6-6 and TRBJ1-2; D is uncertain. Per germline, CDR1 MNHNY and CDR2 SVGAGI (reference sequence). The CDR3 has 14 amino acids. Trimming left V 3 bases short and J 4 bases short, with 12 bases between. The CDR3 sequence is CASSYGGGGYGYTF. The CDR3, as DNA: TGTGCCAGCAGTTATGGCGGAGGCGGCTATGGCTACACCTTC.

This chain links TRBV7-9 with TRBJ2-4; maybe TRBD2 (5 bases). This CDR3 spans 13 amino acids. Trimming stripped 5 bases from V and 11 bases from J, with 16 bases between. Germline CDR1 reads SEHNR; CDR2 reads FQNEAQ (reference sequence). The CDR3 here is CASSTDSWGLQYF. CDR3 nucleotides: TGTGCCAGCAGCACGGACTCCTGGGGTCTTCAGTACTTC.

The rearrangement uses TRBV4-2 and TRBJ1-3; D remains unclear. The CDR3 consists of 17 residues. Trimming left V 0 bases short and J 0 bases short, with 12 bases between. Germline lookup yields CDR1 LGHNA and CDR2 YNFKEQ. The DNA for the CDR3 is TGTGCCAGCAGCCAAGATTACAGAAGTGTCTCTGGAAACACCATATATTTT. Its protein is CASSQDYRSVSGNTIYF.